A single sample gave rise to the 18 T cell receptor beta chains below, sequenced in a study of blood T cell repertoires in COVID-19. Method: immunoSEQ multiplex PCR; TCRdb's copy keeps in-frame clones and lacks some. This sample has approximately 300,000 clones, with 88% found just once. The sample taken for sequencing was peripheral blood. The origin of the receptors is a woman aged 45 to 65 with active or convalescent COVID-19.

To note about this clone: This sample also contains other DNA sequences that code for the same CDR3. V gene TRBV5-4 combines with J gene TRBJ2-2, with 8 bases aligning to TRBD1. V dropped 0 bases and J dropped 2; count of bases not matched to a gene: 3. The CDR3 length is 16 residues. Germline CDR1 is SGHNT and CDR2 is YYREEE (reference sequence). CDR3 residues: CASSLASGGNTGELFF. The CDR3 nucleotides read TGTGCCAGCAGCTTGGCATCAGGGGGCAACACCGGGGAGCTGTTTTTT.

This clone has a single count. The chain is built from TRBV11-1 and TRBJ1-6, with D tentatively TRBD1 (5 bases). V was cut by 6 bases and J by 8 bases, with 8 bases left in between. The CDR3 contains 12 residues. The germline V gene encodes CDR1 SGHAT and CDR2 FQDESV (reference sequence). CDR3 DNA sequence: TGTGCCAGCAGAGAAGGGGATTCACCCCTCCACTTT. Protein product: CASREGDSPLHF. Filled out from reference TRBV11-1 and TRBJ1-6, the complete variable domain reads EAEVAQSPRYKITEKSQAVAFWCDPISGHATLYWYRQILGQGPELLVQFQDESVVDDSQLPKDRFSAERLKGVDSTLKIQPAELGDSAMYLCASREGDSPLHFGNGTRLTVT.

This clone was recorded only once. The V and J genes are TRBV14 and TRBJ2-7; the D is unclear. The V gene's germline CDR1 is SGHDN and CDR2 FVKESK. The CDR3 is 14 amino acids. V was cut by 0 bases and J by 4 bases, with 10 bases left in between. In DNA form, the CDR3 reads TGTGCCAGCAGCCAAGAAATAGGAGCTTACGAGCAGTACTTC. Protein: CASSQEIGAYEQYF.

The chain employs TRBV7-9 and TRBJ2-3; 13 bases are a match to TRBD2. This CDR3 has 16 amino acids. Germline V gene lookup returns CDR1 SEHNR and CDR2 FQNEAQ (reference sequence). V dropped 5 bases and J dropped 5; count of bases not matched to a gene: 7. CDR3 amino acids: CASSTTSGRAIDTQYF. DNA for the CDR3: TGTGCCAGCAGCACCACTAGCGGGAGGGCGATAGATACGCAGTATTTT.

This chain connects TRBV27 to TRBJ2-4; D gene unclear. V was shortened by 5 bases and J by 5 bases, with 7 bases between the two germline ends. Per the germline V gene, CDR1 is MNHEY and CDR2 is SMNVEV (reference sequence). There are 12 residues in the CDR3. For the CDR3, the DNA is TGTGCCAGCAGTCCCGCGCAAAACATTCAGTACTTC. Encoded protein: CASSPAQNIQYF.

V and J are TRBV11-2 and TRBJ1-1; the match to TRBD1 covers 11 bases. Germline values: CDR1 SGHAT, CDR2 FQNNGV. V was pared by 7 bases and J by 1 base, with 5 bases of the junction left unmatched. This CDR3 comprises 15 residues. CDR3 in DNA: TGTGCCAGCAAATGGACAGGGGGCAGGAACACTGAAGCTTTCTTT. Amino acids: CASKWTGGRNTEAFF.

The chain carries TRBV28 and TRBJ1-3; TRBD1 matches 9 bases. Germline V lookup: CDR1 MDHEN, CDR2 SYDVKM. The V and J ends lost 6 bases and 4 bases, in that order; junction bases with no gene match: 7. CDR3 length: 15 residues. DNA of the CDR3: TGTGCCAGCAGGGACAGGGGTCGATCGGGAAACACCATATATTTT. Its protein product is CASRDRGRSGNTIYF.

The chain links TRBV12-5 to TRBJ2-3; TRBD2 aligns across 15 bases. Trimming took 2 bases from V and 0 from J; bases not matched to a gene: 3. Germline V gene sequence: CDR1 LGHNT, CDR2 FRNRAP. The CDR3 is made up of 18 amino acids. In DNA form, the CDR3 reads TGTGCTAGTGGTTTGCCGGGACTAGCGGGGGGAAGCACAGATACGCAGTATTTT. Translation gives CASGLPGLAGGSTDTQYF.

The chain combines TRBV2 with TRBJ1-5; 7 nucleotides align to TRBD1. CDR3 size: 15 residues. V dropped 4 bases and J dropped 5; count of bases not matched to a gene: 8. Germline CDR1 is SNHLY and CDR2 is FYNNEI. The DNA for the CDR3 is TGTGCCAGCAGTGGTGCAGGGGGTAAAGATCAGCCCCAGCATTTT. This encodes CASSGAGGKDQPQHF. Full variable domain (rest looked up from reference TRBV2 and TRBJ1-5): EPEVTQTPSHQVTQMGQEVILRCVPISNHLYFYWYRQILGQKVEFLVSFYNNEISEKSEIFDDQFSVERPDGSNFTLKIRSTKLEDSAMYFCASSGAGGKDQPQHFGDGTRLSIL.

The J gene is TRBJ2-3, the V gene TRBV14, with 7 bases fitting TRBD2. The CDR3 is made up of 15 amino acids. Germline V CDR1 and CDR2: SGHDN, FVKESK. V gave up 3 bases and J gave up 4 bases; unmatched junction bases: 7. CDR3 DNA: TGTGCCAGCAGCCAGATGGGGGGAGGGCCAGATACGCAGTATTTT. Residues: CASSQMGGGPDTQYF.

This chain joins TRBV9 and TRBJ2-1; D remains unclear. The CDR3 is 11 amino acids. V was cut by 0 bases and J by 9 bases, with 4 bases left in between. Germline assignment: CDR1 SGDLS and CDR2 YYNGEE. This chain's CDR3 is CASSVGAEQFF. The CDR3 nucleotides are TGTGCCAGCAGCGTAGGAGCTGAGCAGTTCTTC.

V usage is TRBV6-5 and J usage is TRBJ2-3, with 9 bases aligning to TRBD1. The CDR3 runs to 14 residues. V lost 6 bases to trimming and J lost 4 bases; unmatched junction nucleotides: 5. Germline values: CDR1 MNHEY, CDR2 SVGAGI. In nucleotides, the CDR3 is TGTGCCAGCAGCCTAGGACAGGGGTCAGATACGCAGTATTTT. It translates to CASSLGQGSDTQYF.

The CDR3 sequence is CAWSGTMNNQPQHF. In nucleotides, the CDR3 is TGTGCCTGGAGCGGAACTATGAACAATCAGCCCCAGCATTTT. The chain joins TRBV30 to TRBJ1-5; D is unresolved. Germline values: CDR1 GTSNPN, CDR2 SVGIG (reference sequence). V was pared by 3 bases and J by 3 bases, with 12 bases between. This CDR3 region has 14 residues. The entire variable domain, with the rest obtained from reference TRBV30 and TRBJ1-5, is as follows: SQTIHQWPATLVQPVGSPLSLECTVEGTSNPNLYWYRQAAGRGLQLLFYSVGIGQISSEVPQNLSASRPQDRQFILSSKKLLLSDSGFYLCAWSGTMNNQPQHFGDGTRLSIL.

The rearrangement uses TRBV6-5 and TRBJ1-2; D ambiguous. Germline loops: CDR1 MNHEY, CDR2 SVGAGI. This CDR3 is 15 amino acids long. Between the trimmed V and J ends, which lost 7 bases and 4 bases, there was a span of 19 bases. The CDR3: CASTERWGGLYGYTF. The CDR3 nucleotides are TGTGCCAGCACCGAAAGGTGGGGTGGACTCTATGGCTACACCTTC.

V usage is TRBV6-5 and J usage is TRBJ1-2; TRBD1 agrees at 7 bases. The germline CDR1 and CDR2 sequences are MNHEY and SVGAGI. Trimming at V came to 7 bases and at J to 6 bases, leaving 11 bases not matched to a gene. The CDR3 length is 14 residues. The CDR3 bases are TGTGCCAGCATTAGACAGGGCAGGGTCGATGGCTACACCTTC. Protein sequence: CASIRQGRVDGYTF.

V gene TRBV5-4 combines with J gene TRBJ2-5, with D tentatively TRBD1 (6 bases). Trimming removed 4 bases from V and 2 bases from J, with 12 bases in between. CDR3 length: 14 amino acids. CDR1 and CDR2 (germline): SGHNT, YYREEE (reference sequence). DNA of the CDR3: TGTGCCAGCAGCATAGGACAGCCACAAGAGACCCAGTACTTC. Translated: CASSIGQPQETQYF. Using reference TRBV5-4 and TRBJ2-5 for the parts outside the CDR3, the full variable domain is ETGVTQSPTHLIKTRGQQVTLRCSSQSGHNTVSWYQQALGQGPQFIFQYYREEENGRGNFPPRFSGLQFPNYSSELNVNALELDDSALYLCASSIGQPQETQYFGPGTRLLVL.

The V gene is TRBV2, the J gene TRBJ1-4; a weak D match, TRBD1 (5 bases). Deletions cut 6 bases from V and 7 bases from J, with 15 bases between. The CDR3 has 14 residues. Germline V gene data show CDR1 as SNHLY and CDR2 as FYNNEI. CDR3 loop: CASRVRAQGEKLFF. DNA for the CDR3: TGTGCCAGCAGGGTTCGGGCCCAGGGTGAAAAACTGTTTTTT.

This CDR3 reads CASSLGASGRAGETQYF. CDR3 coding DNA: TGTGCCAGCAGCTTGGGGGCTAGCGGGAGGGCCGGAGAGACCCAGTACTTC. The V and J genes are TRBV5-4 and TRBJ2-5; 12 bases are shared with TRBD2. The CDR3 extends over 17 amino acids. Unmatched junction bases numbered 7, after V lost 0 bases and J lost 4 bases. Looked up from germline, CDR1 is SGHNT and CDR2 is YYREEE (reference sequence). Drawing the rest from reference TRBV5-4 and TRBJ2-5, the complete variable domain is ETGVTQSPTHLIKTRGQQVTLRCSSQSGHNTVSWYQQALGQGPQFIFQYYREEENGRGNFPPRFSGLQFPNYSSELNVNALELDDSALYLCASSLGASGRAGETQYFGPGTRLLVL.